A single sample is the source of the 22 T cell receptor beta chains below, sequenced in a study of blood T cell repertoires in COVID-19. Only in-frame clones appear in the TCRdb table, and some are missing; sequencing was by immunoSEQ multiplex PCR. The data contain 250,000 to 300,000 clones, more than 70% of them singletons. Sequenced input: peripheral blood. These receptors originate from a woman aged 18 to 35 with acute or convalescent COVID-19.

The chain couples TRBV7-2 to TRBJ2-2; possibly TRBD1 for D (6 bases). CDR1 and CDR2 (germline): SGHTA, FQGNSA. CDR3 length equals 19 residues. V shed 1 base and J shed 7 bases, with 25 bases lying between them. The CDR3 coding sequence is TGTGCCAGCAGCTTAGTACCGGGACAATTAACTTACACTATCGGGGAGCTGTTTTTT. Translation gives CASSLVPGQLTYTIGELFF.

The chain recombines TRBV4-3 with TRBJ1-2, with TRBD1 matching 7 bases. CDR3 length: 13 amino acids. The V segment lost 3 bases and the J segment 7 bases; nucleotides outside the gene matches: 5. CDR1 and CDR2 (germline): LGHNA, YSLEER. The CDR3: CASSHTTGVGYTF. The DNA of the CDR3 is TGCGCCAGCAGCCACACCACAGGGGTTGGCTACACCTTC.

This chain connects TRBV30 to TRBJ1-5; TRBD1 might be the D (5 bases). The length of the CDR3 is 17 residues. Trimming took off 2 bases at V and 0 bases at J, with 17 bases between the two ends. Germline V gene lookup returns CDR1 GTSNPN and CDR2 SVGIG (reference sequence). CDR3 DNA: TGTGCCTGGAGTTTGCCGAGACAGACTTATAGCAATCAGCCCCAGCATTTT. Protein: CAWSLPRQTYSNQPQHF.

The chain recombines TRBV4-1 with TRBJ2-1; 10 bases agree with TRBD2. The ends lost 4 bases at V and 6 bases at J; junction bases unmatched: 15. The CDR3 has 18 amino acids. CDR1 MGHRA and CDR2 YSYEKL come from the germline V gene. The CDR3 sequence is CASSRGGLRTSGTNEQFF. CDR3 DNA sequence: TGCGCCAGCAGCCGAGGCGGCCTCAGGACTAGCGGAACCAATGAGCAGTTCTTC.

The chain couples TRBV9 to TRBJ2-2; weak D call: TRBD2 (6 bases). The CDR3 has 15 amino acids. V dropped 4 bases and J dropped 3 bases, with 13 bases sitting between them. CDR1 and CDR2 (germline): SGDLS, YYNGEE. The CDR3 sequence is CASSPLRRDTGELFF. The CDR3 DNA sequence: TGTGCCAGCAGCCCACTTCGGAGGGACACCGGGGAGCTGTTTTTT.

This clone was recorded only once. V gene TRBV30 combines with J gene TRBJ1-5; D remains unclear. Trimming pared 2 bases from V and 4 bases from J, leaving 9 bases between. The germline CDR1 and CDR2 sequences are GTSNPN and SVGIG (reference sequence). This CDR3 is built from 13 residues. The CDR3 region has the DNA TGTGCCTGGAGTATGAGGGAGAATCAGCCCCAGCATTTT. Translated, it gives CAWSMRENQPQHF.

J is TRBJ2-7 and V is TRBV27; 7 nucleotides agree with TRBD1. The CDR3 is 16 residues long. The germline V gene encodes CDR1 MNHEY and CDR2 SMNVEV (reference sequence). Losses at the gene ends were 0 bases for V and 3 bases for J; bases not matched to a gene: 8. The CDR3: CASSLSPPGQDYEQYF. CDR3 DNA sequence: TGTGCCAGCAGTTTATCGCCTCCCGGACAGGACTACGAGCAGTACTTC.

The chain is built from TRBV28 and TRBJ1-6; D is uncertain. Looked up from germline, CDR1 is MDHEN and CDR2 is SYDVKM. Trimming took 6 bases from V and 10 from J, leaving 16 bases between them. The CDR3 spans 14 residues. CDR3 bases: TGTGCCAGCAGCCGGGATCAGTACGGATCACCCCTCCACTTT. Translated: CASSRDQYGSPLHF.

V is TRBV4-1 and J is TRBJ2-1; possibly TRBD1 for D (5 bases). Trimming pared 0 bases from V and 8 bases from J, leaving 11 bases between. The length of the CDR3 is 14 residues. Germline CDR1 is MGHRA and CDR2 is YSYEKL. The CDR3 bases are TGCGCCAGCAGCCAAGAGGGGCCCTCGGATGAGCAGTTCTTC. Translated: CASSQEGPSDEQFF.

V usage is TRBV28 and J usage is TRBJ2-3, with TRBD1 identical over 8 bases. V was clipped by 3 bases and J by 2 bases; unmatched bases: 4. This CDR3 has 15 residues. CDR1 is MDHEN, CDR2 SYDVKM, per germline. The CDR3, as DNA: TGTGCCAGCAGTTTTCAGGGGGCCAACACAGATACGCAGTATTTT. Translated: CASSFQGANTDTQYF.

This clone was seen a few times. In nucleotides, the CDR3 is TGTGCCAGCAGTGACTCGGGGCGGGAGGGCCCCTACAATGAGCAGTTCTTC. Protein product: CASSDSGREGPYNEQFF. The chain recombines TRBV6-4 with TRBJ2-1, with 9 bases fitting TRBD2. The CDR3 runs 17 residues. V was clipped by 0 bases and J by 2 bases; unmatched bases: 5. In germline, CDR1 is MRHNA, CDR2 SNTAGT.

This clone was recorded only once. V usage is TRBV18 and J usage is TRBJ1-6, with TRBD1 matching over 9 bases. The CDR3 extends over 15 amino acids. J gave up 8 bases and V 0 bases, and 2 bases lay outside the gene matches. CDR1 and CDR2 (germline): KGHSH, LQKENI. In DNA, the CDR3 is TGTGCCAGCTCACCACCGGGACAGGGACATTCACCCCTCCACTTT. This encodes CASSPPGQGHSPLHF. The full variable domain, rest sourced from reference TRBV18 and TRBJ1-6, is NAGVMQNPRHLVRRRGQEARLRCSPMKGHSHVYWYRQLPEEGLKFMVYLQKENIIDESGMPKERFSAEFPKEGPSILRIQQVVRGDSAAYFCASSPPGQGHSPLHFGNGTRLTVT.

The chain joins TRBV5-4 to TRBJ2-7; 7 bases fit TRBD1. The CDR3 is made up of 15 amino acids. CDR1 SGHNT and CDR2 YYREEE come from the germline V gene (reference sequence). Losses at the gene ends were 4 bases for V and 1 base for J; bases not matched to a gene: 8. The chain's CDR3 is CASSLDRDPSYEQYF. CDR3 nucleotide sequence: TGTGCCAGCAGCCTTGACAGGGACCCTTCCTACGAGCAGTACTTC.

The chain carries TRBV6-6 and TRBJ2-7; 10 nucleotides line up with TRBD1. The germline V gene has CDR1 MNHNY and CDR2 SVGAGI (reference sequence). V lost 6 bases, J lost 0 bases, and 8 bases stayed unmatched. The length of the CDR3 is 16 residues. The CDR3 DNA is TGTGCCAGCAGACCGACTGGACAGGGGGGCTCCTACGAGCAGTACTTC. This codes for CASRPTGQGGSYEQYF.

The chain recombines TRBV5-4 with TRBJ2-1, with D tentatively TRBD2 (5 bases). Germline V gives CDR1 SGHNT, CDR2 YYREEE (reference sequence). V was clipped by 0 bases and J by 10 bases, with 11 bases between them. CDR3 length equals 13 residues. CDR3 amino acids: CASSLGRPSEQFF. In DNA form, the CDR3 reads TGTGCCAGCAGCTTGGGTCGTCCTAGCGAGCAGTTCTTC.

V usage is TRBV18 and J usage is TRBJ2-2; D possibly corresponds to TRBD2 (6 bases). The V gene's germline CDR1 is KGHSH and CDR2 LQKENI. V lost 5 bases and J lost 0, with 13 bases in between. This CDR3 has 16 residues. CDR3 bases: TGTGCCAGCTCAGGGGGGACGGCCGCGAACACCGGGGAGCTGTTTTTT. Its translation is CASSGGTAANTGELFF.

The chain combines TRBV4-3 with TRBJ2-5; D may be TRBD1 (6 bases). The CDR3 length is 15 residues. V lost 4 bases and J 2 bases, leaving 14 bases between the germline ends. Germline V gives CDR1 LGHNA, CDR2 YSLEER. The CDR3 is CASSPLRTEQETQYF. The CDR3 bases are TGCGCCAGCAGCCCCCTAAGGACAGAACAAGAGACCCAGTACTTC.

The CDR3 bases are TGTGCCAGCAGTTTGCGGAGCTCCTACAATGAGCAGTTCTTC. It codes for CASSLRSSYNEQFF. The chain links TRBV28 to TRBJ2-1; D is unclear. The V end lost 3 bases, the J end lost 0 bases, and 6 bases lay between the germline ends. The germline V gene encodes CDR1 MDHEN and CDR2 SYDVKM. This CDR3 has 14 residues.

The CDR3 nucleotides read TGTGCCAGCAGTGGGACAGGGGGCTCTGGAAACACCATATATTTT. Encoded protein: CASSGTGGSGNTIYF. V usage is TRBV7-8 and J usage is TRBJ1-3; 11 positions match TRBD1. There are 15 residues in the CDR3. V lost 6 bases, J lost 0 bases, and 1 base stayed unmatched. Germline CDR1 and CDR2: SGHVS and FQNEAQ. Filled out from reference TRBV7-8 and TRBJ1-3, the complete variable domain reads GAGVSQSPRYKVAKRGQDVALRCDPISGHVSLFWYQQALGQGPEFLTYFQNEAQLDKSGLPSDRFFAERPEGSVSTLKIQRTQQEDSAVYLCASSGTGGSGNTIYFGEGSWLTVV.

The rearrangement joins TRBV5-1 to TRBJ2-1; D is possibly TRBD1 (6 bases). In germline, CDR1 is SGHRS, CDR2 YFSETQ. V lost 5 bases and J 5 bases, leaving 8 bases between the germline ends. The CDR3 is made up of 12 amino acids. CDR3 amino acids: CASRDSHNEQFF. Here the CDR3 DNA reads TGCGCCAGCAGGGACAGCCACAATGAGCAGTTCTTC.

This chain connects TRBV3-1 (or the pseudogene TRBV3-2) to TRBJ2-7; 8 nucleotides line up with TRBD2. The germline gives CDR1 LGHDT, CDR2 YNNKEL (reference sequence). The CDR3 has 17 amino acids. With 0 bases clipped from V and 3 bases from J, the junction kept 10 bases outside the gene matches. Here the CDR3 DNA reads TGTGCCAGCAGCCAAGAGTGGGGCCTAGCGGGTATCTACGAGCAGTACTTC. Translating it yields CASSQEWGLAGIYEQYF.

For this clone: Other DNA sequences within the sample encode an identical CDR3. The CDR3 region is CATSRDRQGYGYTF. CDR3 DNA sequence: TGTGCCACCAGCAGAGATCGACAGGGGTATGGCTACACCTTC. The chain combines TRBV15 with TRBJ1-2; 8 bases agree with TRBD1. The germline gives CDR1 LNHNV, CDR2 YYDKDF (reference sequence). This CDR3 has 14 amino acids. Trimming cost V 0 bases and J 5 bases; bases outside gene matches: 2.